Here is one T cell receptor (beta chain) with its context. Antigen: not known. Sequencing used immunoSEQ multiplex PCR; TCRdb keeps in-frame clones, though not all of them. The sample has roughly 77,000 clones; roughly 80% are singletons. The ends were cut back, 5 bases at V and 0 bases at J, with 14 bases in the middle. The CDR3 has 16 residues. The germline V gene has CDR1 SEHNR and CDR2 FQNEAQ (reference sequence). The source of the sample is a study of OX40 agonist ivuxolimab in advanced cancers. Study information: The diagnoses of dose-escalation patients were hepatocellular carcinoma, melanoma, renal cell or head and neck cancer. Patients with prior anti-PD-1, anti-PD-L1 or anti-CTLA-4 therapy were eligible; about 40% had some. Study-level results: Dose levels from 0.1 to 3.0 mg/kg saw CD4+ and CD8+ blood T cells expand clonally by week 6.

The sequenced sample was CD4+ or CD8+ T cells sorted from blood, obtained in a trial of the OX40 agonist ivuxolimab. The TCR comes from an adult with an advanced solid tumor such as melanoma, head and neck, liver or kidney cancer. This chain uses TRBV7-9 with TRBJ1-5; D gene uncertain. CDR3 sequence: CASSNALVHSNQPQHF. As DNA, the CDR3 is TGTGCCAGCAGCAACGCCCTGGTACATAGCAATCAGCCCCAGCATTTT.